Following are 9 T cell receptor beta chains from one sample sequenced in a study of tumor-infiltrating lymphocytes in primary liver carcinoma. Bulk tissue was left unsorted, and RNA and DNA were co-extracted from about 20-30 mg of it. Total RNA (roughly 540 ng) served as template for TCR beta cDNA synthesis primed by a constant-region primer. Construction of TCR beta libraries relied on three successive nested multiplex PCR rounds employing slightly modified ARM-PCR. Two initial PCR rounds of roughly 10 cycles each paired TRBV1-TRBV30 forward primers with a C-beta reverse primer. TCRdb processed the multiplex PCR reads anew with MiXCR; each CDR3 protein has one entry. The profile shows more than 70,000 distinct CDR3 sequences, roughly two thirds of them singletons. Sequenced material: tumor-adjacent normal liver tissue. All receptors derive from a man between 35 and 55 years old with primary liver carcinoma and hepatitis B virus infection.

Concerning this clonotype: The junction and the germline gene differ at one end; a read error may be behind it. The CDR3 coding sequence is TGTGCCAGCGGTGCCGCGACTTGGGAGATTAATGAGCAGATCTTC. It encodes CASGAATWEINEQIF. The V call is TRBV11-3, the J call TRBJ2-1; D may be TRBD2 (5 bases). Germline values: CDR1 SGHNT, CDR2 YENEEA. This CDR3 contains 15 residues.

This clonotype is termed large. The chain links TRBV28 to TRBJ2-7; TRBD2 matches 11 bases. The CDR3 is made up of 14 amino acids. V was clipped by 5 bases and J by 3 bases; unmatched bases: 3. CDR1 and CDR2 from the germline V gene are MDHEN and SYDVKM. Here the CDR3 reads CASSPLAGDYEQYF. In nucleotides, the CDR3 is TGTGCCAGCAGTCCACTAGCGGGAGACTACGAGCAGTACTTC.

A remark on this clonotype: At one end the junction does not follow the germline gene, possibly because of a read error. The V and J genes are TRBV6-5 and TRBJ1-2, with D tentatively TRBD1 (6 bases). The CDR3 spans 14 residues. The germline gives CDR1 MNHEY, CDR2 SVGAGI. In DNA, the CDR3 is TGTGTCAGCAGTTACTCAGGACAGAACTATGGCTACACCTTC. This sequence encodes CVSSYSGQNYGYTF.

This clonotype was found once. A much larger clone lies one base from this, so it may be a read error. The chain links TRBV24-1 to TRBJ2-5; D perhaps matches TRBD2 (5 bases). This CDR3 has 14 residues. Germline V CDR1 and CDR2: KGHDR, SFDVKD. The CDR3 sequence: CTTSHTGLQETQYF. The CDR3 nucleotides are TGTACCACCAGTCACACGGGATTACAAGAGACCCAGTACTTC.

Details on this clonotype: Since the CDR3 does not end with the conserved phenylalanine or tryptophan, this likely comes from a read error. The chain joins TRBV4-1 to TRBJ2-2; a possible D gene is TRBD1 (6 bases). Trimming shortened V by 5 bases and J by 3 bases, and 13 bases separated the two germline ends. This CDR3 spans 15 amino acids. The germline V gene encodes CDR1 MGHRA and CDR2 YSYEKL. CDR3 residues: CASSKGVGDTGELFL. For the CDR3, the DNA is TGCGCCAGCAGCAAGGGGGTGGGTGACACCGGGGAGCTGTTTTTA.

This clonotype was counted once. One end of the junction does not line up with germline, which may come from a read error. The V call is TRBV10-3, the J call TRBJ2-7, with 10 positions matching TRBD2. This CDR3 is 16 amino acids long. Germline V gene lookup returns CDR1 ENHRY and CDR2 SYGVKD. CDR3 nucleotides: TGTGCCATCAGTGACCCCTCTAGCGGGAGTCCATACGAGCAGTGCTTC. Translating gives CAISDPSSGSPYEQCF.

The chain uses TRBV6-1 and TRBJ2-1; D not resolved. This CDR3 is 13 amino acids long. CDR1 and CDR2 from the germline V gene are MNHNS and SASEGT. The V gene lost 3 bases and the J gene lost 9 bases, with 12 bases spanning the gap. In DNA, the CDR3 is TGTGCCAGCAGTGAGCTGAAAAACATTGAGCAGTTCTTC. The encoded protein is CASSELKNIEQFF.

Concerning this clonotype itself: At one of its ends the junction is not consistent with the germline gene, which may arise from a read error. The chain links TRBV7-3 to TRBJ2-1, with 7 bases identical to TRBD2. This CDR3 is built from 15 residues. In germline, CDR1 is SGHTA, CDR2 FQGTGA. The CDR3 DNA is TGTGCCGGCAGTGAGGGGAGGGGAGGGTACAACGAGCAGTCCTTC. It is translated as CAGSEGRGGYNEQSF. Variable domain in full (rest from reference TRBV7-3 and TRBJ2-1): GAGVSQTPSNKVTEKGKYVELRCDPISGHTALYWYRQSLGQGPEFLIYFQGTGAADDSGLPNDRFFAVRPEGSVSTLKIQRTERGDSAVYLCAGSEGRGGYNEQSFGPGTRLTVL.

On this clonotype itself: A much larger clone lies a single base off, so this may be a read error. The chain couples TRBV7-2 to TRBJ1-2; weak D call: TRBD1 (5 bases). V lost 5 bases, J lost 2 bases, and 9 bases lay in between. CDR1 is SGHTA, CDR2 FQGNSA, per germline. This CDR3 comprises 13 residues. CDR3: CTSSLWDNYGYTF. The CDR3 nucleotides read TGTACCAGCAGCCTCTGGGACAACTATGGCTACACCTTC.